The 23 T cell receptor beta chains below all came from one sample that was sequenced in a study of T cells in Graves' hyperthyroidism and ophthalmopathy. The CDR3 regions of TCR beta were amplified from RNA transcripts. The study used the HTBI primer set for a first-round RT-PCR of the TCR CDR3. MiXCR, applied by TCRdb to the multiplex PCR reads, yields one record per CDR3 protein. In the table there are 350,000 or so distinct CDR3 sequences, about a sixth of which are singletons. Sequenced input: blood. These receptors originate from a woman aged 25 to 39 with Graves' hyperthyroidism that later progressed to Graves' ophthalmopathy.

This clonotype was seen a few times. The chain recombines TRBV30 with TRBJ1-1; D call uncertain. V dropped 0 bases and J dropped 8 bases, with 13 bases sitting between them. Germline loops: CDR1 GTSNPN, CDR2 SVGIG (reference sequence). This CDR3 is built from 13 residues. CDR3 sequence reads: CAWSVDSRREAFF. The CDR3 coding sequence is TGTGCCTGGAGTGTTGATAGTCGAAGAGAAGCTTTCTTT.

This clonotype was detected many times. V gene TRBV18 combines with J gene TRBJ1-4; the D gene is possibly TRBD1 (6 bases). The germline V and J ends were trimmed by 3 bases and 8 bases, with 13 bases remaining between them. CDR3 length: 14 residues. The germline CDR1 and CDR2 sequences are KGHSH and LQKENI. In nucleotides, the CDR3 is TGTGCCAGCTCACCGCCACAGGGTGGCGAAAAACTGTTTTTT. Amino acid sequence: CASSPPQGGEKLFF.

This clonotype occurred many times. Here the CDR3 DNA reads TGTGCCAGCAACGGGGAGAGCTCCTACAATGAGCAGTTCTTC. This translates into CASNGESSYNEQFF. The V and J genes are TRBV9 and TRBJ2-1; a possible D gene is TRBD2 (5 bases). In germline, CDR1 is SGDLS, CDR2 YYNGEE. This CDR3 has 14 amino acids. V was clipped by 6 bases and J by 0 bases, with 10 bases between them.

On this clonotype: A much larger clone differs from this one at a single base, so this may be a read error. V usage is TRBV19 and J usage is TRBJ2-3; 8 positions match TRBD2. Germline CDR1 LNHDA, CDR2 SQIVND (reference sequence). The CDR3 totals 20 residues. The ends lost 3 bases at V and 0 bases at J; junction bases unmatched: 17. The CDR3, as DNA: TGTGCCAGTAGTATTGATGGGCTAGCGGGCCGGGGGGGTAGCACAGATACGCAGTATTTT. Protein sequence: CASSIDGLAGRGGSTDTQYF.

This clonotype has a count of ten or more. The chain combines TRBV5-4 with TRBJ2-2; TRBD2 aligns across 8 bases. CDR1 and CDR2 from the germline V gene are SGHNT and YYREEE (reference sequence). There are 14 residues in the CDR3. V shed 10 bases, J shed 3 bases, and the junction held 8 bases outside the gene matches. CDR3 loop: CAGGSGSYTGELFF. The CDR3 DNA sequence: TGTGCCGGAGGAAGCGGGAGTTACACCGGGGAGCTGTTTTTT.

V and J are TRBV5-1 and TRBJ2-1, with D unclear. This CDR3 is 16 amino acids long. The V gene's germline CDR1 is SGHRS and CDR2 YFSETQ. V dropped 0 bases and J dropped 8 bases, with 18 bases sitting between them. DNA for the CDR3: TGCGCCAGCAGCTTGGTGGGGTTGGCTAGAGCTGATGAGCAGTTCTTC. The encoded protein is CASSLVGLARADEQFF.

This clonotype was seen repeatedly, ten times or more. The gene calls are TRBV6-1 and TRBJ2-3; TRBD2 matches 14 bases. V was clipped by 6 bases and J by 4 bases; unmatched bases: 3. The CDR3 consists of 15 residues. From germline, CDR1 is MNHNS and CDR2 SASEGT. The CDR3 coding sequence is TGTGCCAGCAGGAGACTAGCGGGGGGGCCAGATACGCAGTATTTT. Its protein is CASRRLAGGPDTQYF.

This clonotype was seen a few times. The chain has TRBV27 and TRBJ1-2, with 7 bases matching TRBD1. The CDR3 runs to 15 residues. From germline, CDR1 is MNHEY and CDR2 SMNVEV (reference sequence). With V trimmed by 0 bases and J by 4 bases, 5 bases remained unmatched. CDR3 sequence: CASSLSQGGRYGYTF. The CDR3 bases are TGTGCCAGCAGTTTATCTCAGGGGGGCCGCTATGGCTACACCTTC.

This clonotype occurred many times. The CDR3 nucleotides read TGTGCCAGCAGTTTGAAACTAGCGGGAGCTAATGAGCAGTTCTTC. It encodes CASSLKLAGANEQFF. V usage is TRBV28 and J usage is TRBJ2-1, with 11 nucleotides matching TRBD2. CDR1 is MDHEN, CDR2 SYDVKM, per germline. The length of the CDR3 is 15 residues. V trimming: 3 bases; J trimming: 7 bases; junction bases outside the gene matches: 5.

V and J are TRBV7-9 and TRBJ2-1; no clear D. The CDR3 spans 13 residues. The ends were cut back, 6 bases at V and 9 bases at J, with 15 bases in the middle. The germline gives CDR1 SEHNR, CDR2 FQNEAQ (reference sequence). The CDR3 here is CASRLGVSGEQFF. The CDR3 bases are TGTGCCAGCAGGCTTGGGGTGTCAGGTGAGCAGTTCTTC.

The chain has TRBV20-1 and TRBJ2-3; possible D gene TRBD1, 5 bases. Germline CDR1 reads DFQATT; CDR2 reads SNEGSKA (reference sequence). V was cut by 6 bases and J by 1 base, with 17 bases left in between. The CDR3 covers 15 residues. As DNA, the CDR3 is TGCAGTGCAAAGCAGTGGATAGGGGGCACAGATACGCAGTATTTT. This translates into CSAKQWIGGTDTQYF.

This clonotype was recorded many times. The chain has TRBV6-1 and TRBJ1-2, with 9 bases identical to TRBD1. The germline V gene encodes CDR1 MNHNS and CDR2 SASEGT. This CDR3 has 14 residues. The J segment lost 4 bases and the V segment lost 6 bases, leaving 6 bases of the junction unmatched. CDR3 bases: TGTGCCAGCAGAACGGGACAGGGCGTCTATGGCTACACCTTC. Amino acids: CASRTGQGVYGYTF.

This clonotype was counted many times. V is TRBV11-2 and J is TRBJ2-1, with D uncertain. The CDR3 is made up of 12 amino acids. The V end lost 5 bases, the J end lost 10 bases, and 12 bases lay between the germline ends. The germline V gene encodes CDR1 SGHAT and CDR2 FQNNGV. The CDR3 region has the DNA TGTGCCAGCAGCGGCCGGAACGAAGAGCAGTTCTTC. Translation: CASSGRNEEQFF.

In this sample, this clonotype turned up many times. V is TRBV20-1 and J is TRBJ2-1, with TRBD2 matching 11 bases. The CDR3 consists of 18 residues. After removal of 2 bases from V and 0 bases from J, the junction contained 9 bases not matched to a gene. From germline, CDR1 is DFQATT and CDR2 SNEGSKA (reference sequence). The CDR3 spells CSARSTPGTSGSYNEQFF. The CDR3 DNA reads TGCAGTGCTAGATCTACCCCGGGGACTAGCGGCTCCTACAATGAGCAGTTCTTC.

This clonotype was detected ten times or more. This CDR3 reads CASSQGTYGYTF. The CDR3 DNA reads TGTGCCAGCAGCCAGGGTACCTATGGCTACACCTTC. The chain has TRBV7-9 and TRBJ1-2; D might be TRBD1 (5 bases). The length of the CDR3 is 12 residues. CDR1 is SEHNR and CDR2 is FQNEAQ in the germline V gene (reference sequence). The germline V and J ends were trimmed by 5 bases and 4 bases, with 8 bases remaining between them.

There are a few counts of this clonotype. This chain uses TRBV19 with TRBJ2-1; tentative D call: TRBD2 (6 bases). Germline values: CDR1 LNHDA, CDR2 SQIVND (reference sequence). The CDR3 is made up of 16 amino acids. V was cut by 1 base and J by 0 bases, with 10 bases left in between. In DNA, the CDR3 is TGTGCCAGTAGTATAGTAGACGGGAGCTCCTACAATGAGCAGTTCTTC. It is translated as CASSIVDGSSYNEQFF.

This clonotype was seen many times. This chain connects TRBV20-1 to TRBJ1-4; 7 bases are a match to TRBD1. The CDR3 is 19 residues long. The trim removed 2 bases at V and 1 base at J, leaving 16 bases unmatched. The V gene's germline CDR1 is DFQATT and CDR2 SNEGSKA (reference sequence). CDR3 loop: CSARQLLPGQQLTNEKLFF. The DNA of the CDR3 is TGCAGTGCTAGACAGTTACTGCCGGGACAGCAGTTAACTAATGAAAAACTGTTTTTT.

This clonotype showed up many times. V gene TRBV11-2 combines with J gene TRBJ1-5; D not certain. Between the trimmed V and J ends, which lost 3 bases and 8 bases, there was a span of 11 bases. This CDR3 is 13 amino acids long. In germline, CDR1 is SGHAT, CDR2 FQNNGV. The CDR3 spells CASSFGQSEPQHF. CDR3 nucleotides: TGTGCCAGCAGCTTTGGTCAATCTGAGCCCCAGCATTTT.

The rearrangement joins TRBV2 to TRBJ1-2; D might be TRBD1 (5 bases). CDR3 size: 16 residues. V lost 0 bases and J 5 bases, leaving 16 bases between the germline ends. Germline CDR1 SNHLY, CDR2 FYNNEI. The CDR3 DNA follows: TGTGCCAGCAGTGAAGCGCGTGGGGTCGGGGCGTATGGCTACACCTTC. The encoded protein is CASSEARGVGAYGYTF.

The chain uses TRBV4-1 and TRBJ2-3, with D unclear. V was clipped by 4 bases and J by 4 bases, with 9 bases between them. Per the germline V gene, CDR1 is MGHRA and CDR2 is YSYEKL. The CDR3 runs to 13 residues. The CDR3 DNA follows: TGCGCCAGCAGCCCAGTTATTTCAGATACGCAGTATTTT. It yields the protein CASSPVISDTQYF.

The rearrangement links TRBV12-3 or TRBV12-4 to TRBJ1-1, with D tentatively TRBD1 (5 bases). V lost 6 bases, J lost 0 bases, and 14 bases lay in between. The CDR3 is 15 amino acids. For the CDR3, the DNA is TGTGCCAGCAGCCTCCGTCGGGGGATGAACACTGAAGCTTTCTTT. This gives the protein CASSLRRGMNTEAFF.

The CDR3 spells CASSQDRSKRFDGYTF. The CDR3, as DNA: TGCGCCAGCAGCCAAGATCGGAGCAAGAGATTTGATGGCTACACCTTC. The chain employs TRBV4-1 and TRBJ1-2, with D uncertain. CDR1 MGHRA and CDR2 YSYEKL come from the germline V gene. V was shortened by 0 bases and J by 6 bases, with 17 bases between the two germline ends. This CDR3 is 16 amino acids long.

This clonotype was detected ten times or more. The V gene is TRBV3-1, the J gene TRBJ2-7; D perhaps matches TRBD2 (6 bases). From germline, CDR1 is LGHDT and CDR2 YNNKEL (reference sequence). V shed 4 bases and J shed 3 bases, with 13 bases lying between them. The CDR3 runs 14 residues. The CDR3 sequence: CASSPFGGNYEQYF. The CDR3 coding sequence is TGTGCCAGCAGCCCCTTTGGGGGGAACTACGAGCAGTACTTC.